This T cell receptor beta chain was sequenced for a study of identifying expanded T cells in peripheral blood. The study's findings and limits: Differentially abundant clones: about 1.3 between replicates, about 15 at around 14 days, roughly 18 at four. Clone count variance between roughly 2-week samples rose with total template count.

Healthy donors had no documented immune events, such as infections, while sampled. Remarks on this clone: Its antigen remains unidentified.

The CDR3 is 16 amino acids. V gave up 1 base and J gave up 2 bases, with 13 bases separating them. Germline CDR1 is SGHTA and CDR2 is FQGNSA. TCRdb's table, derived via immunoSEQ multiplex PCR, lists solely in-frame clones and lacks some. The data contain tens of thousands of clones, roughly 84% of them singletons. The chain joins TRBV7-2 to TRBJ2-3; D is possibly TRBD2 (6 bases). The sequenced sample consisted of blood. This clonotype originated in a person aged 18 to 70 in good health. As DNA, the CDR3 is TGTGCCAGCAGCTTAGGGGGCGGGATGAACACAGATACGCAGTATTTT. Protein product: CASSLGGGMNTDTQYF.